The T cell receptor beta chain under discussion was sequenced for a study of cytomegalovirus exposure and HLA in healthy donors. This table comes from immunoSEQ multiplex PCR, and its TCRdb copy is limited to in-frame clones, with some not included. The repertoire consists of 150,000 to 200,000 clones, with 80% to 85% occurring once and the leading ten covering around 9.6%. V gave up 5 bases and J gave up 7 bases, with 11 bases separating them. The CDR3 contains 11 residues. Germline CDR1 is DFQATT and CDR2 is SNEGSKA (reference sequence). The specimen was PBMCs. V usage is TRBV20-1 and J usage is TRBJ1-2; TRBD1 is a possible D gene (6 bases). The sequence came from a man aged 25-45 years in good health and CMV-seropositive. The CDR3 DNA reads TGCAGTGCTGCCCGCAGGGGTGGCTACACCTTC. It translates to CSAARRGGYTF.